This note documents a single T cell receptor (beta chain) sequence. Between the trimmed V and J ends, which lost 5 bases and 8 bases, there was a span of 4 bases. This CDR3 contains 10 residues. Germline assignment: CDR1 LGHNT and CDR2 FRNRAP. This sample was included in a study of blood T cell repertoires in COVID-19. TCRdb's copy holds only in-frame clones and misses some; the assay was immunoSEQ multiplex PCR. The data contain some 270,000 clones, 75% to 90% of them singletons. V and J are TRBV12-5 and TRBJ1-3, with no clear D. Sequencing was performed on PBMCs or T cells enriched from blood (not recorded which). The receptor was isolated from a middle-aged woman who had recovered from COVID-19. The CDR3 is CASGRDTIYF. DNA for the CDR3: TGTGCTAGTGGTCGGGACACCATATATTTT. Filled out from reference TRBV12-5 and TRBJ1-3, the complete variable domain reads DARVTQTPRHKVTEMGQEVTMRCQPILGHNTVFWYRQTMMQGLELLAYFRNRAPLDDSGMPKDRFSAEMPDATLATLKIQPSEPRDSAVYFCASGRDTIYFGEGSWLTVV.